This TCR beta chain was captured in a study of blood T cell repertoires in COVID-19. About the research overall: Whether acute or convalescent, the COVID-19 samples came from the United States, Italy and Spain.

The germline V gene has CDR1 SNHLY and CDR2 FYNNEI. Trimming cost V 7 bases and J 9 bases, with 21 bases left between them. This CDR3 is 14 amino acids long. Under the authors' procedure: Estimates of nucleated cell counts were drawn from the amplification of reference gene primers. Sequencing used immunoSEQ multiplex PCR; TCRdb keeps in-frame clones, though not all of them. The V and J calls and clone size are taken from that table; D and trimming were inferred from the DNA. The data hold tens of thousands of clones, with 65% to 90% observed a single time. The sample comprised peripheral blood. This TCR derives from an older man with acute or convalescent COVID-19. This chain joins TRBV2 and TRBJ1-2, with no clear D. CDR3 bases: TGTGCCAGCACCCTGGGAGGATCTGGCTACAGCTACACCTTC. It yields the protein CASTLGGSGYSYTF.